This T cell receptor beta chain comes out of a study of OX40 agonist ivuxolimab in advanced cancers. Turning to the study itself: The patients got ivuxolimab, which is an agonistic anti-OX40 (CD134) antibody. Every patient in dose escalation had hepatocellular carcinoma, melanoma, renal cell or head and neck cancer.

Germline CDR1 reads MNHEY; CDR2 reads SVGAGI. The CDR3 length is 13 residues. V dropped 6 bases and J dropped 1; count of bases not matched to a gene: 2. About this clone: The antigen is not known. The sample contains more than one DNA sequence encoding this CDR3.

The repertoire was sequenced with immunoSEQ multiplex PCR; TCRdb's copy has only in-frame clones and lacks some. The table includes roughly 61,000 clones, nearly 90% detected once. Study-wide points: More expanded clones were seen, on average, in CD8+ T cells than in CD4+. At doses 0.1 to 3.0 mg/kg, CD4+ and CD8+ clones expanded.

This chain connects TRBV6-5 to TRBJ1-1, with 7 bases that match TRBD1. The sample in question was CD4+ or CD8+ T cells sorted from blood, obtained in a trial of the OX40 agonist ivuxolimab. This receptor was taken from an adult with an advanced solid tumor such as melanoma, head and neck, liver or kidney cancer. For the CDR3, the DNA is TGTGCCAGCAGCCCAGGGGGGAACACTGAAGCTTTCTTT. Protein sequence: CASSPGGNTEAFF.